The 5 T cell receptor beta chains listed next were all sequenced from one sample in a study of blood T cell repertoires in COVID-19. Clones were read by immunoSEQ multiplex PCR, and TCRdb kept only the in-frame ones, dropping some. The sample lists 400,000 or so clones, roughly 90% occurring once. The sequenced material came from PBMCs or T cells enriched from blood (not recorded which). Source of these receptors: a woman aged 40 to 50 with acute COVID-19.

The CDR3 here is CATSSSGSTDTQYF. CDR3 bases: TGTGCCACCAGCTCTAGCGGTAGCACAGATACGCAGTATTTT. The rearrangement links TRBV24-1 to TRBJ2-3, with TRBD2 matching 7 bases. Looked up from germline, CDR1 is KGHDR and CDR2 is SFDVKD. V trimming: 7 bases; J trimming: 0 bases; junction bases outside the gene matches: 3. The CDR3 totals 14 residues.

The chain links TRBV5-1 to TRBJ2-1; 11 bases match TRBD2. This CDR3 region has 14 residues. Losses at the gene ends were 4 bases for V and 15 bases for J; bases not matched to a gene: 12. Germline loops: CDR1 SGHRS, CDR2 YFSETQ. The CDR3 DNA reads TGCGCCAGCAGCCCGAAGGCTAGCGGGGGGCCGAGGTTCTTC. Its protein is CASSPKASGGPRFF.

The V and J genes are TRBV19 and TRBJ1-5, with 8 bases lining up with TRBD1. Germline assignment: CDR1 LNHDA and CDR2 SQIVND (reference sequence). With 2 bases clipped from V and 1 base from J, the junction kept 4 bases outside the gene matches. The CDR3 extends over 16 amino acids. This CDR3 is CASSIISGGSNQPQHF. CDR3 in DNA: TGTGCCAGTAGTATAATTTCAGGGGGCAGCAATCAGCCCCAGCATTTT.

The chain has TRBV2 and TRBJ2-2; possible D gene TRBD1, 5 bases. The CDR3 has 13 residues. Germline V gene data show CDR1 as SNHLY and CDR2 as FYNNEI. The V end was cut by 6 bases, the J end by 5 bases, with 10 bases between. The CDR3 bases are TGTGCCAGCAGCGAAAGGGGTACCGGGGAGCTGTTTTTT. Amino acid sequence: CASSERGTGELFF.

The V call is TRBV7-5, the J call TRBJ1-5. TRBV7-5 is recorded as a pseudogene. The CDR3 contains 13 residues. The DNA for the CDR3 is TGTGCCAAAGACATGCCGGGGAATCAGCCCCAGCATTTT. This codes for CAKDMPGNQPQHF.